This T cell receptor (beta chain) derives from a study of cytomegalovirus exposure and HLA in healthy donors. The protocol was immunoSEQ multiplex PCR, while the TCRdb copy is restricted to in-frame clones and leaves out a portion. Of about 63,000 clones in the sample, over 90% are singletons; the top ten hold roughly 7.3%. Comment on this clone: Its antigen is unknown.

The germline CDR1 and CDR2 sequences are MNHEY and SMNVEV (reference sequence). The V gene end was trimmed by 4 bases and the J gene end by 2 bases; junction bases not matched to a gene: 7. The CDR3 runs 15 residues. Study-level points and caveats: Using the classifier, cytomegalovirus status was reportedly diagnosed with high specificity and sensitivity. Specificity for CMV antigens was confirmed in vitro for a few of the CMV-associated chains.

Sequencing was done on a sample of PBMCs. The rearrangement joins TRBV27 to TRBJ2-7; TRBD1 matches at 8 bases. This clonotype was sampled from a woman aged 18-29 years in good health and CMV-seropositive. The CDR3 region is CASSSQDRAAYEQYF. Written as DNA, the CDR3 is TGTGCCAGCAGTTCCCAGGACAGGGCAGCCTACGAGCAGTACTTC.